This entry concerns a single TCR beta chain. Its antigen is unidentified. Donors likely had unrecorded immune exposures despite being nominally healthy when sampled. 60 Vbeta and 13 Jbeta primers were used in PCR. The data were produced by immunoSEQ multiplex PCR, yet TCRdb's version contains in-frame clones alone and is incomplete. The record lists roughly 150,000 clones, of which the ten most abundant hold under 2%. The entry originates in a study of cytomegalovirus exposure and HLA in healthy donors. Points from the study as a whole: Under in vitro conditions, three CMV-associated chains were confirmed as specific for CMV antigens. Analyses of presence/absence relied on an assumption of roughly uniform sequencing depth across donors.

Input material: PBMCs. This TCR derives from a woman aged 50 to 65 in good health and CMV-seronegative.

This CDR3 is CASSPRLIISYNEQFF. The CDR3 bases are TGTGCCAGCAGCCCCCGACTCATCATCTCCTACAATGAGCAGTTCTTC. The J gene is TRBJ2-1, the V gene TRBV9; D is ambiguous. This CDR3 region has 16 residues. Germline CDR1 SGDLS, CDR2 YYNGEE. The V end lost 4 bases, the J end lost 0 bases, and 14 bases lay between the germline ends.